A selection of T cell receptor beta chains follows, all from one sample in a study of shared clonotypes between healthy human individuals. Measured with immunoSEQ multiplex PCR; TCRdb has only the in-frame clones, and not every one. The repertoire holds about 230,000 clones, with over 50% as singletons. The specimen was memory CD4+ T cells sorted from blood. These receptors were taken from a man under 40 in good health. Each CDR3 is given with its conserved first and last residue. The order of the fields is V gene, J gene, clone size, D gene, CDR3 protein, CDR3 DNA. The D gene is left open where the match is weak. The size entry is marked missing in some rows and otherwise reads once, few, many or a size class.

TRBV5-6	TRBJ2-3	few	NA	CASSLPGVGTDTQYF	TGTGCCAGCAGCTTGCCGGGAGTAGGTACAGATACGCAGTATTTT
TRBV28	TRBJ2-2	many	NA	CASSFSANTGELFF	TGTGCCAGCAGTTTTTCGGCGAACACCGGGGAGCTGTTTTTT
TRBV5-5	TRBJ1-5	NA	NA	CASSPGTAYSNQPQHF	TGTGCCAGCAGCCCAGGGACGGCCTATAGCAATCAGCCCCAGCATTTT
TRBV6-1	TRBJ2-7	few	NA	CASNDRSKKTYEQYF	TGTGCCAGCAACGACAGGTCGAAAAAAACCTACGAGCAGTACTTC
TRBV28	TRBJ2-7	once	NA	CASTPGAPSSYEQYF	TGTGCCAGCACCCCAGGGGCCCCAAGCTCCTACGAGCAGTACTTC
TRBV5-6	TRBJ2-2	NA	TRBD1	CASSSTGTANTGELFF	TGTGCCAGCAGCAGTACCGGGACAGCCAACACCGGGGAGCTGTTTTTT
TRBV30	TRBJ1-2	NA	NA	CAWSGSGHGYTF	TGTGCCTGGAGTGGATCTGGTCATGGCTACACCTTC
TRBV6-1	TRBJ1-2	NA	NA	CASSDYGSGYGYTF	TGTGCCAGCAGTGATTATGGGAGTGGCTATGGCTACACCTTC
TRBV5-4	TRBJ2-2	NA	NA	CASRAGRLRNTGELFF	TGTGCCAGCAGGGCAGGACGGTTGAGGAACACCGGGGAGCTGTTTTTT
TRBV14	TRBJ2-3	NA	NA	CASSVGDPDTQYF	TGTGCCAGCAGCGTTGGAGATCCAGATACGCAGTATTTT
TRBV4-3	TRBJ2-2	NA	NA	CASSQVPRNTGELFF	TGCGCCAGCAGCCAAGTCCCTAGGAACACCGGGGAGCTGTTTTTT
TRBV7-9	TRBJ1-4	NA	NA	CASSLGRFGGEKLFF	TGTGCCAGCAGCTTAGGTCGGTTCGGGGGAGAAAAACTGTTTTTT
TRBV30	TRBJ2-7	NA	NA	CAWSVLGPEQYF	TGTGCCTGGAGTGTACTGGGACCCGAGCAGTACTTC
TRBV5-1	TRBJ2-1	many	NA	CASSPPPDYNEQFF	TGCGCCAGCAGCCCCCCCCCGGACTACAATGAGCAGTTCTTC
TRBV28	TRBJ2-1	NA	NA	CASSFPGLTRGNEQFF	TGTGCCAGCAGTTTCCCCGGGTTGACTAGGGGCAATGAGCAGTTCTTC
TRBV19	TRBJ2-2	NA	NA	CASGNPDWGMGELFF	TGTGCCAGTGGCAACCCGGACTGGGGGATGGGGGAGCTGTTTTTT
TRBV6-5	TRBJ1-2	NA	NA	CASSYVGVRDYGYTF	TGTGCCAGCAGTTATGTGGGGGTTCGGGACTATGGCTACACCTTC
TRBV4-1	TRBJ2-1	NA	NA	CASSQGGILRVSNEQFF	TGCGCCAGCAGCCAAGGAGGGATTCTGCGAGTTAGTAATGAGCAGTTCTTC
TRBV18	TRBJ1-2	few	NA	CASSPGGYGYTF	TGTGCCAGCTCCCCCGGGGGCTATGGCTACACCTTC
TRBV6-1	TRBJ2-3	NA	TRBD1	CASSEGDRGRTDTQYF	TGTGCCAGCAGTGAAGGGGACAGGGGACGCACAGATACGCAGTATTTT
TRBV13	TRBJ2-7	few	NA	CASSRDRYEQYF	TGTGCCAGCAGTCGTGACCGCTACGAGCAGTACTTC
TRBV11-3	TRBJ2-5	NA	TRBD2	CASSLASGSSETQYF	TGTGCCAGCAGCTTAGCTAGCGGGAGCTCGGAGACCCAGTACTTC
TRBV28	TRBJ2-2	NA	NA	CASMVENTGELFF	TGTGCCAGCATGGTTGAGAACACCGGGGAGCTGTTTTTT
TRBV9	TRBJ2-1	NA	NA	CASSREARNEQFF	TGTGCCAGTTCGAGAGAAGCTAGGAATGAGCAGTTCTTC
TRBV28	TRBJ1-2	NA	NA	CASSLGWWNGYTF	TGTGCCAGCAGTTTAGGCTGGTGGAATGGCTACACCTTC
TRBV7-3	TRBJ2-2	few	NA	CASSLITKGGELFF	TGTGCCAGCAGCTTAATTACAAAGGGCGGGGAGCTGTTTTTT
TRBV5-1	TRBJ2-5	NA	NA	CASSLAGTQETQYF	TGCGCCAGCAGCTTGGCCGGGACCCAAGAGACCCAGTACTTC
TRBV19	TRBJ2-3	few	TRBD2	CASSQLAGGVTDTQYF	TGTGCCAGTAGCCAACTAGCGGGAGGGGTCACAGATACGCAGTATTTT
TRBV18	TRBJ2-5	NA	NA	CASSPGTGQETQYF	TGTGCCAGCTCACCAGGAACAGGTCAAGAGACCCAGTACTTC
TRBV18	TRBJ2-5	NA	TRBD2	CASSQRGETQYF	TGTGCCAGCTCACAGCGGGGCGAGACCCAGTACTTC
TRBV6-6	TRBJ2-5	NA	NA	CASTEKGTQYF	TGTGCCAGCACCGAGAAGGGGACCCAGTACTTC
TRBV9	TRBJ2-7	NA	NA	CASTPGGSGVLSEQYF	TGTGCCAGCACCCCTGGTGGGTCAGGGGTATTAAGCGAGCAGTACTTC
TRBV2	TRBJ2-7	many	TRBD2	CASSPSGRVQEQYF	TGTGCCAGCAGTCCCAGCGGGAGAGTTCAAGAGCAGTACTTC
TRBV7-9	TRBJ1-5	NA	NA	CAVSGRGNQPQHF	TGTGCCGTTTCTGGGCGGGGCAATCAGCCCCAGCATTTT